This is a list of T cell receptor beta chains from one sample in a study of siplizumab effects on memory and regulatory T cells. Here immunoSEQ multiplex PCR was the method, and the copy in TCRdb shows in-frame clones only, minus some. The repertoire holds roughly 26,000 clones, with 75% to 85% as singletons. The sequencing sample was made of memory CD4+ T cells sorted from blood. The receptor source for this set is a human donor in good health. Each CDR3 is given with its conserved first and last residue. Fields, in order: J gene, V gene, D gene, clone size, CDR3 protein, CDR3 DNA. D genes are given only for firm matches. A row's size may be missing; if present it is once, few, many or a size class.

J gene: TRBJ2-5; V gene: TRBV7-9; D gene: TRBD1; clone size: -; CDR3 protein: CASSSFTGGETQYF; CDR3 DNA: TGTGCCAGCAGCTCTTTTACAGGGGGCGAGACCCAGTACTTC
J gene: TRBJ2-4; V gene: TRBV5-8; D gene: TRBD2; clone size: -; CDR3 protein: CASSLGTSGSNGIQYF; CDR3 DNA: TGTGCCAGCAGCCTAGGGACTAGCGGGAGTAACGGCATTCAGTACTTC
J gene: TRBJ2-3; V gene: TRBV5-4; D gene: -; clone size: -; CDR3 protein: CASRPGRAQTDTQYF; CDR3 DNA: TGTGCCAGCAGGCCCGGGAGAGCCCAGACGGATACGCAGTATTTT
J gene: TRBJ2-5; V gene: TRBV19; D gene: TRBD1; clone size: -; CDR3 protein: CASSISGQGAGQYF; CDR3 DNA: TGTGCCAGTAGTATATCAGGACAGGGGGCTGGGCAGTACTTC
J gene: TRBJ1-3; V gene: TRBV19; D gene: -; clone size: -; CDR3 protein: CASSPQAGNTIYF; CDR3 DNA: TGTGCCAGTAGTCCCCAGGCGGGAAACACCATATATTTT
J gene: TRBJ2-2; V gene: TRBV27; D gene: TRBD2; clone size: few; CDR3 protein: CASRTLAGGPSGELFF; CDR3 DNA: TGTGCCAGCCGAACACTAGCGGGAGGGCCTAGCGGGGAGCTGTTTTTT
J gene: TRBJ2-1; V gene: TRBV7-3; D gene: -; clone size: -; CDR3 protein: CASSLETILQFF; CDR3 DNA: TGTGCCAGCAGCTTAGAAACGATACTGCAGTTCTTC
J gene: TRBJ2-6; V gene: TRBV9; D gene: -; clone size: -; CDR3 protein: CASSAGHGGANVLTF; CDR3 DNA: TGTGCCAGCAGCGCGGGACACGGCGGGGCCAACGTCCTGACTTTC
J gene: TRBJ1-2; V gene: TRBV7-9; D gene: -; clone size: -; CDR3 protein: CASTTGGGGYGYTF; CDR3 DNA: TGTGCCAGCACCACTGGAGGGGGAGGATATGGCTACACCTTC
J gene: TRBJ2-6; V gene: TRBV6-1; D gene: -; clone size: -; CDR3 protein: CATTTDAGANVLTF; CDR3 DNA: TGTGCCACCACGACGGATGCTGGGGCCAACGTCCTGACTTTC
J gene: TRBJ2-1; V gene: TRBV6-5; D gene: -; clone size: -; CDR3 protein: CASSYGPNEQFF; CDR3 DNA: TGTGCCAGCAGTTACGGACCCAATGAGCAGTTCTTC
J gene: TRBJ1-6; V gene: TRBV2; D gene: -; clone size: -; CDR3 protein: CASSETRWGNNSPLHF; CDR3 DNA: TGTGCCAGCAGTGAAACGCGTTGGGGGAATAATTCACCCCTCCACTTT
J gene: TRBJ2-2; V gene: TRBV18; D gene: -; clone size: -; CDR3 protein: CASSEGRLTGELFF; CDR3 DNA: TGTGCCAGCTCGGAAGGGCGTCTCACCGGGGAGCTGTTTTTT
J gene: TRBJ1-2; V gene: TRBV5-4; D gene: -; clone size: -; CDR3 protein: CASSWGPANYGYTF; CDR3 DNA: TGTGCCAGCAGCTGGGGTCCAGCTAACTATGGCTACACCTTC
J gene: TRBJ2-5; V gene: TRBV10-3; D gene: -; clone size: -; CDR3 protein: CAIRGGFQETQYF; CDR3 DNA: TGTGCCATTAGGGGCGGTTTCCAAGAGACCCAGTACTTC
J gene: TRBJ2-1; V gene: TRBV2; D gene: TRBD2; clone size: -; CDR3 protein: CASSELAGPYNEQFF; CDR3 DNA: TGTGCCAGCAGTGAACTAGCGGGTCCCTACAATGAGCAGTTCTTC
J gene: TRBJ2-2; V gene: TRBV18; D gene: TRBD1; clone size: -; CDR3 protein: CASSPTGGDTGELFF; CDR3 DNA: TGTGCCAGCTCACCGACAGGGGGCGACACCGGGGAGCTGTTTTTT
J gene: TRBJ2-3; V gene: TRBV11-2; D gene: TRBD2; clone size: -; CDR3 protein: CASSLDGRLTDTQYF; CDR3 DNA: TGTGCCAGCAGCTTAGACGGGAGGCTCACAGATACGCAGTATTTT
J gene: TRBJ2-1; V gene: TRBV7-2; D gene: TRBD2; clone size: few; CDR3 protein: CASSLLRGRAEQFF; CDR3 DNA: TGTGCCAGCAGCTTATTGCGCGGGAGGGCTGAGCAGTTCTTC
J gene: TRBJ2-3; V gene: TRBV7-6; D gene: -; clone size: -; CDR3 protein: CASSYLRKDTQYF; CDR3 DNA: TGTGCCAGCAGCTATTTAAGGAAAGATACGCAGTATTTT
J gene: TRBJ2-4; V gene: TRBV9; D gene: -; clone size: -; CDR3 protein: CASSSGGVPRGDIQYF; CDR3 DNA: TGTGCCAGCAGCTCGGGCGGCGTCCCTCGTGGGGACATTCAGTACTTC
J gene: TRBJ2-3; V gene: TRBV4-1; D gene: -; clone size: -; CDR3 protein: CASSQPLDNTDTQYF; CDR3 DNA: TGCGCCAGCAGCCAACCGTTAGACAACACAGATACGCAGTATTTT
J gene: TRBJ1-2; V gene: TRBV7-2; D gene: TRBD1; clone size: -; CDR3 protein: CASSLDTRQGWHGYTF; CDR3 DNA: TGTGCCAGCAGCTTAGACACCCGACAGGGTTGGCATGGCTACACCTTC
J gene: TRBJ2-4; V gene: TRBV6-5; D gene: TRBD1; clone size: -; CDR3 protein: CATGETGGKNIQYF; CDR3 DNA: TGTGCCACCGGAGAGACAGGGGGCAAAAACATTCAGTACTTC
J gene: TRBJ1-1; V gene: TRBV6-5; D gene: TRBD1; clone size: -; CDR3 protein: CASSDGTGGTEAFF; CDR3 DNA: TGTGCCAGCAGTGACGGGACAGGGGGGACTGAAGCTTTCTTT
J gene: TRBJ1-2; V gene: TRBV30; D gene: -; clone size: -; CDR3 protein: CAWRTSTVNYGYTF; CDR3 DNA: TGTGCCTGGAGGACCTCGACAGTCAACTATGGCTACACCTTC
J gene: TRBJ2-3; V gene: TRBV19; D gene: -; clone size: once; CDR3 protein: CASTPGPGRRTDTQYF; CDR3 DNA: TGTGCCAGTACCCCTGGACCGGGACGACGCACAGATACGCAGTATTTT
J gene: TRBJ2-2; V gene: TRBV5-1; D gene: TRBD2; clone size: -; CDR3 protein: CASSLALAGVGTGELFF; CDR3 DNA: TGCGCCAGCAGCTTGGCGCTAGCGGGAGTAGGGACCGGGGAGCTGTTTTTT
J gene: TRBJ2-7; V gene: TRBV7-9; D gene: -; clone size: -; CDR3 protein: CASSLAGSGSHEQYF; CDR3 DNA: TGTGCCAGCAGCTTAGCTGGGTCGGGATCCCACGAGCAGTACTTC
J gene: TRBJ2-7; V gene: TRBV5-1; D gene: -; clone size: -; CDR3 protein: CASSLGLPSDEQYF; CDR3 DNA: TGCGCCAGCAGCTTGGGACTGCCTTCAGACGAGCAGTACTTC
J gene: TRBJ2-7; V gene: TRBV28; D gene: -; clone size: -; CDR3 protein: CASRTPRSAYEQYF; CDR3 DNA: TGTGCCAGCAGAACCCCCAGGTCCGCCTACGAGCAGTACTTC
J gene: TRBJ2-6; V gene: TRBV27; D gene: -; clone size: -; CDR3 protein: CASGPISGANVLTF; CDR3 DNA: TGTGCCAGCGGGCCTATCTCTGGGGCCAACGTCCTGACTTTC
J gene: TRBJ2-3; V gene: TRBV28; D gene: -; clone size: -; CDR3 protein: CASKDLGGYTDTQYF; CDR3 DNA: TGTGCCAGCAAGGACCTAGGGGGTTACACAGATACGCAGTATTTT
J gene: TRBJ1-1; V gene: TRBV6-5; D gene: -; clone size: -; CDR3 protein: CASSHQNTEAFF; CDR3 DNA: TGTGCCAGCTCCCACCAGAACACTGAAGCTTTCTTT
J gene: TRBJ2-2; V gene: TRBV7-3; D gene: TRBD2; clone size: -; CDR3 protein: CASSPQLGGTRVIGELFF; CDR3 DNA: TGTGCCAGCAGCCCCCAGCTCGGGGGGACTAGAGTTATCGGGGAGCTGTTTTTT
J gene: TRBJ1-5; V gene: TRBV28; D gene: TRBD1; clone size: few; CDR3 protein: CASSLLSTGRSRSNQPQHF; CDR3 DNA: TGTGCCAGCAGTCTCCTATCGACAGGGAGAAGCCGTAGCAATCAGCCCCAGCATTTT
J gene: TRBJ1-2; V gene: TRBV5-1; D gene: -; clone size: -; CDR3 protein: CASSSVGTLGGYTF; CDR3 DNA: TGCGCCAGCAGCTCGGTCGGGACCCTGGGTGGCTACACCTTC
J gene: TRBJ2-7; V gene: TRBV11-2; D gene: -; clone size: -; CDR3 protein: CASSYWTRDYEQYF; CDR3 DNA: TGTGCCAGCAGCTACTGGACCAGGGACTACGAGCAGTACTTC
J gene: TRBJ2-1; V gene: TRBV11-3; D gene: -; clone size: -; CDR3 protein: CASSLDQVSYNEQFF; CDR3 DNA: TGTGCCAGCAGCTTAGATCAGGTCAGCTACAATGAGCAGTTCTTC
J gene: TRBJ1-3; V gene: TRBV7-3; D gene: TRBD1; clone size: -; CDR3 protein: CASSLGQGGNTIYF; CDR3 DNA: TGTGCCAGCAGCTTAGGACAGGGTGGAAACACCATATATTTT
J gene: TRBJ1-2; V gene: TRBV6-1; D gene: -; clone size: -; CDR3 protein: CASSSAGNGYTF; CDR3 DNA: TGTGCCAGCAGTTCAGCCGGTAATGGCTACACCTTC
J gene: TRBJ1-2; V gene: TRBV5-5; D gene: TRBD1; clone size: -; CDR3 protein: CASSWDRDFRYGYTF; CDR3 DNA: TGTGCCAGCAGTTGGGACAGGGACTTCCGCTATGGCTACACCTTC
J gene: TRBJ1-2; V gene: TRBV7-2; D gene: -; clone size: -; CDR3 protein: CASSSPGQYGYTF; CDR3 DNA: TGTGCCAGCAGCTCCCCCGGACAGTATGGCTACACCTTC
J gene: TRBJ1-5; V gene: TRBV28; D gene: -; clone size: -; CDR3 protein: CASTTGSNQPQHF; CDR3 DNA: TGTGCCAGCACCACAGGTAGCAATCAGCCCCAGCATTTT
J gene: TRBJ1-4; V gene: TRBV4-1; D gene: -; clone size: -; CDR3 protein: CASSPQPLSELAKLFF; CDR3 DNA: TGCGCCAGCAGCCCCCAACCCCTCTCTGAGCTGGCAAAACTGTTTTTT